The 2 T cell receptor beta chains below all came from one sample that was sequenced in a study of control samples from healthy donors and cancer patients. Method: immunoSEQ multiplex PCR; TCRdb's copy keeps in-frame clones and lacks some. Of about 82,000 clones detected, approximately 94% appear once; the ten largest clones hold approximately 4.8%. The sample comprised blood. The receptors were gathered from a woman under 30 in good health.

The CDR3 region has the DNA TGCGCCAGCAGCTCAGCGGTGGGAAACACCGGGGAGCTGTTTTTT. Translated, it gives CASSSAVGNTGELFF. The chain joins TRBV5-1 to TRBJ2-2; tentative D call: TRBD2 (5 bases). This CDR3 is 15 amino acids long. In germline, CDR1 is SGHRS, CDR2 YFSETQ. Deletions cut 3 bases from V and 2 bases from J, with 11 bases between.

The rearrangement uses TRBV2 and TRBJ1-2, with D uncertain. The CDR3 covers 14 residues. Germline lookup yields CDR1 SNHLY and CDR2 FYNNEI. The ends were cut back, 4 bases at V and 4 bases at J, with 13 bases in the middle. The CDR3 reads CASSAGVMSYGYTF. CDR3 DNA sequence: TGTGCCAGCAGTGCTGGGGTAATGAGCTATGGCTACACCTTC.